A selection of T cell receptor beta chains follows, all from one sample in a study of CD8+ T cells in alopecia areata. The repertoire was sequenced with immunoSEQ multiplex PCR; TCRdb's copy has only in-frame clones and lacks some. This sample has roughly 200,000 clones, with approximately 53% found just once. This specimen consisted of CD8+ T cells sorted from blood, obtained at week 24, from a patient treated with tofacitinib. Receptors originate from a human donor with alopecia areata. Each CDR3 is given with its conserved first and last residue. D genes are given only for firm matches. Some rows mark clone size as missing; the rest say once, few, many or name a class of expanded clone.

j_call	clone_size	v_call	cdr3_length	d_call	cdr3_aa	cdr3_nt
TRBJ2-7	few	TRBV6-6	16	NA	CASSYPPGRSFYEQYF	TGTGCCAGCAGTTACCCGCCGGGACGGAGTTTCTACGAGCAGTACTTC
TRBJ1-2	NA	TRBV5-1	15	NA	CASSLSPGAFYGYTF	TGCGCCAGCAGCTTATCCCCAGGGGCATTCTATGGCTACACCTTC
TRBJ1-1	few	TRBV19	14	NA	CASSIDGSTGEAFF	TGTGCCAGTAGTATAGACGGTTCCACAGGTGAAGCTTTCTTT
TRBJ2-7	NA	TRBV5-6	14	TRBD1	CASSTGTGAYEQYF	TGTGCCAGCAGCACCGGGACAGGGGCCTACGAGCAGTACTTC
TRBJ2-6	NA	TRBV7-3	13	TRBD2	CASSLGGGNVLTF	TGTGCCAGCAGCTTGGGGGGGGGCAACGTCCTGACTTTC
TRBJ2-4	NA	TRBV4-1	12	NA	CASSQAGDIQYF	TGCGCCAGCAGCCAAGCCGGGGACATTCAGTACTTC
TRBJ1-2	NA	TRBV29-1	14	TRBD1	CSAMGPTGGHGYTF	TGCAGCGCTATGGGCCCGACAGGGGGCCATGGCTACACCTTC
TRBJ2-3	NA	TRBV27	13	NA	CASSLDIYDTQYF	TGTGCCAGCAGTTTAGACATCTACGATACGCAGTATTTT
TRBJ2-7	few	TRBV27	12	NA	CASSSSSYEQYF	TGTGCCAGCAGTTCAAGCTCCTACGAGCAGTACTTC
TRBJ2-2	NA	TRBV6-5	16	TRBD2	CASSYSKLAGRGELFF	TGTGCCAGCAGTTACTCGAAACTAGCGGGGCGAGGGGAGCTGTTTTTT
TRBJ2-3	NA	TRBV7-2	14	NA	CASRTRNHTDTQYF	TGTGCCAGCAGAACCCGAAACCACACAGATACGCAGTATTTT
TRBJ2-2	NA	TRBV4-3	15	TRBD1	CASSPRTGTAGELFF	TGCGCCAGCAGCCCTCGGACAGGGACGGCCGGGGAGCTGTTTTTT
TRBJ1-1	NA	TRBV18	15	NA	CASSPSTDKNTEAFF	TGTGCCAGCTCACCCTCGACAGACAAGAACACTGAAGCTTTCTTT
TRBJ1-1	NA	TRBV4-3	15	NA	CASSQGASRSTEAFF	TGCGCCAGCAGCCAAGGGGCATCAAGAAGCACTGAAGCTTTCTTT
TRBJ1-1	few	TRBV9	13	NA	CASSPGGNTEAFF	TGTGCCAGCAGCCCGGGGGGGAACACTGAAGCTTTCTTT
TRBJ1-5	NA	TRBV5-6	14	TRBD1	CASSSGTGVQPQHF	TGTGCCAGCAGTTCCGGGACAGGGGTTCAGCCCCAGCATTTT
TRBJ2-1	once	TRBV30	13	NA	CAWGGHLYNEQFF	TGTGCCTGGGGGGGGCATTTATACAATGAGCAGTTCTTC
TRBJ1-2	few	TRBV23-1	11	NA	CAIGGEYGYTF	TGCGCCATAGGGGGGGAGTATGGCTACACCTTC
TRBJ2-2	few	TRBV4-1	16	TRBD2	CASSRAGGPGTGELFF	TGCGCCAGCAGCCGAGCGGGGGGGCCCGGCACCGGGGAGCTGTTTTTT
TRBJ1-5	NA	TRBV18	14	TRBD1	CASSETGYDQPQHF	TGTGCCAGCTCGGAGACAGGGTACGATCAGCCCCAGCATTTT
TRBJ1-4	NA	TRBV29-1	11	NA	CSVLTNEKLFF	TGCAGCGTTCTGACTAATGAAAAACTGTTTTTT
TRBJ1-1	NA	TRBV5-1	13	NA	CASSLEGNTEAFF	TGCGCCAGCAGCTTGGAAGGGAACACTGAAGCTTTCTTT
TRBJ2-1	NA	TRBV5-1	14	NA	CASSLDGRRNEQFF	TGCGCCAGCAGCTTGGATGGCAGGCGCAATGAGCAGTTCTTC
TRBJ1-2	NA	TRBV6-5	15	TRBD1	CASSYTGGANYGYTF	TGTGCCAGCAGTTACACAGGGGGCGCGAACTATGGCTACACCTTC
TRBJ2-7	NA	TRBV4-3	14	NA	CASSQWTGDYEQYF	TGCGCCAGCAGCCAGTGGACTGGAGACTACGAGCAGTACTTC
TRBJ1-2	NA	TRBV25-1	15	TRBD1	CASSEPSGTGNGYTF	TGTGCCAGCAGTGAACCCTCCGGGACAGGGAATGGCTACACCTTC
TRBJ1-6	NA	TRBV18	15	TRBD1	CASSSGQGPQSPLHF	TGTGCCAGCTCATCAGGACAGGGGCCACAATCACCCCTCCACTTT
TRBJ1-2	NA	TRBV30	12	NA	CASYPGGDGYTF	TGTGCCTCCTACCCTGGGGGAGATGGCTACACCTTC
TRBJ2-5	NA	TRBV27	15	NA	CASSFEGGPEETQYF	TGTGCCAGCAGTTTTGAGGGGGGGCCGGAGGAGACCCAGTACTTC
TRBJ1-1	NA	TRBV30	12	NA	CAWSFGNTEAFF	TGTGCCTGGAGTTTCGGGAACACTGAAGCTTTCTTT
TRBJ2-1	NA	TRBV25-1	13	TRBD1	CASSGGQLSEQFF	TGTGCCAGCAGTGGGGGACAGCTGAGTGAGCAGTTCTTC
TRBJ2-1	few	TRBV29-1	11	NA	CSSAKGTEQFF	TGCAGCTCCGCGAAGGGAACTGAGCAGTTCTTC
TRBJ2-1	NA	TRBV29-1	13	NA	CSVISASYNEQFF	TGCAGCGTTATTAGCGCCTCCTACAATGAGCAGTTCTTC
TRBJ2-7	NA	TRBV29-1	13	TRBD1	CSVETGVPYEQYF	TGCAGCGTTGAAACAGGGGTCCCCTACGAGCAGTACTTC
TRBJ2-4	NA	TRBV11-3	17	NA	CASSLESGLQAKNIQYF	TGTGCCAGCAGCTTAGAATCGGGGTTGCAAGCCAAAAACATTCAGTACTTC
TRBJ2-3	NA	TRBV7-9	17	NA	CASSLQKERSLTDTQYF	TGTGCCAGCAGCCTCCAGAAAGAAAGGAGCCTCACAGATACGCAGTATTTT
TRBJ1-1	NA	TRBV5-6	12	NA	CASSSGQHEAFF	TGTGCCAGCAGCAGTGGACAACATGAAGCTTTCTTT
TRBJ1-2	few	TRBV29-1	13	NA	CSAYGDMVMNYTF	TGCAGCGCCTACGGGGATATGGTGATGAACTACACCTTC
TRBJ2-7	NA	TRBV7-2	13	TRBD1	CASSLRQGYEQYF	TGTGCCAGCAGCTTAAGACAGGGCTACGAGCAGTACTTC
TRBJ1-1	NA	TRBV11-2	12	NA	CASSEMNTEAFF	TGTGCCAGCAGTGAGATGAACACTGAAGCTTTCTTT
TRBJ2-4	few	TRBV30	13	NA	CAWSGGLGDIQYF	TGTGCCTGGAGTGGGGGGCTCGGGGACATTCAGTACTTC
TRBJ1-5	NA	TRBV2	17	NA	CASSLTGAQVGGQPQHF	TGTGCCAGCAGCCTGACGGGAGCACAGGTCGGGGGGCAGCCCCAGCATTTT